Listed below are T cell receptor beta chains from one sample, sequenced in a study of CD4 T cells in relation to SARS-CoV-2 and coronaviruses. The assay was immunoSEQ multiplex PCR, and TCRdb's table has in-frame clones only and misses some. The sample contains 30,000 to 45,000 clones, 77% of which appear only once. These receptors' antigens are unknown. Sequenced: memory CD4+ T cells from PBMCs, cultured in vitro. All receptors derive from an adult with COVID-19. Each CDR3 is given with its conserved first and last residue.

CDR3 length,J gene,V gene,CDR3 protein
12,TRBJ1-3,TRBV7-2,CASSSPGNTIYF
16,TRBJ2-7,TRBV5-1,CASSLAGTGGPYEQYF
17,TRBJ2-3,TRBV28,CASSHNSRTRSADTQYF
16,TRBJ2-7,TRBV28,CASSLGSGAKFYEQYF
15,TRBJ2-1,TRBV7-8,CASSFSGRADREQFF
13,TRBJ2-5,TRBV10-3,CAIRMTSQETQYF
15,TRBJ1-1,TRBV2,CASSEYRGSNTEAFF
15,TRBJ2-1,TRBV2,CASKIASGRAGEQFF
16,TRBJ1-1,TRBV28,CASSLAGAGYGTEAFF
15,TRBJ2-1,TRBV5-4,CASSPILGVDNEQFF
15,TRBJ2-3,TRBV7-9,CASSFREGGTDTQYF
16,TRBJ2-1,TRBV5-1,CASSLGSSGIENEQFF
13,TRBJ2-1,TRBV29-1,CSGSGPSYNEQFF
13,TRBJ2-7,TRBV28,CASSYGPYYEQYF
17,TRBJ2-2,TRBV11-2,CASSSPGGLLNTGELFF
17,TRBJ2-1,TRBV4-2,CASSQALSGSVLNEQFF
15,TRBJ2-3,TRBV7-8,CASSFWGSGADTQYF
16,TRBJ2-7,TRBV6-2/TRBV6-3,CASSYTWDRDVYEQYF
14,TRBJ2-1,TRBV6-5,CASSIVDSYNEQFF
14,TRBJ2-3,TRBV7-3,CASSPTTNTDTQYF
15,TRBJ1-2,TRBV28,CASSLSRVRNYGYTF
14,TRBJ2-5,TRBV10-3,CAISETVGKETQYF
12,TRBJ2-7,TRBV2,CASRDGAREQYF
15,TRBJ1-1,TRBV5-1,CASSLGRVTDTEAFF
11,TRBJ2-3,TRBV2,CATLQADTQYF
16,TRBJ2-1,TRBV27,CASSLLGQGAYNEQFF
15,TRBJ2-7,TRBV5-1,CASKQTGLGNYEQYF
16,TRBJ2-2,TRBV21-1,CAGWAREDSKSGELFF
14,TRBJ2-5,TRBV4-1,CASSRGLSQETQYF
13,TRBJ1-2,TRBV28,CASRLTGSDGYTF
17,TRBJ2-2,TRBV28,CASSLYGQPGDTGELFF
15,TRBJ2-1,TRBV3-1/TRBV3-2,CASSQPLAGVGEQFF
16,TRBJ1-1,TRBV6-6,CASSRGGGQKNTEAFF
15,TRBJ2-3,TRBV5-1,CASSFQGGGTDTQYF
11,TRBJ2-7,TRBV3-1/TRBV3-2,CASSQVGEQYF
14,TRBJ1-1,TRBV28,CASTTDREDTEAFF
15,TRBJ2-7,TRBV6-1,CASSEQGTLLGEQYF
13,TRBJ2-3,TRBV7-9,CASKKRAPDTQYF
13,TRBJ2-3,TRBV7-2,CASSFRFQDTQYF
14,TRBJ2-1,TRBV24-1,CATRSSGRDNEQFF
15,TRBJ2-6,TRBV6-2/TRBV6-3,CASSYDSSGANVLTF